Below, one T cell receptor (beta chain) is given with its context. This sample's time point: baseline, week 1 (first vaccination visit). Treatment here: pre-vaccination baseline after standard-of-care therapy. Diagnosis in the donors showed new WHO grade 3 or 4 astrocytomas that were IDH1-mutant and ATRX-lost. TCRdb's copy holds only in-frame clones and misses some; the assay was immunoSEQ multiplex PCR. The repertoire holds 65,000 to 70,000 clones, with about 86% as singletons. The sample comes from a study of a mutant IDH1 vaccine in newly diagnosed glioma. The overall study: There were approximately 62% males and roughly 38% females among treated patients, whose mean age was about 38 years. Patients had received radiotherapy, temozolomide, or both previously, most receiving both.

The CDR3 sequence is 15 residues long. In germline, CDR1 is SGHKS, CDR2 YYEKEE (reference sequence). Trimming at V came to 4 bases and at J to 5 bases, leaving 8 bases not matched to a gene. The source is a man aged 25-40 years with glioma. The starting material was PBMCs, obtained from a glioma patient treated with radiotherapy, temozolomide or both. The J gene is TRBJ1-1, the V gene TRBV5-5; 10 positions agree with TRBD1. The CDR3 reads CASSEDRGTSTEAFF. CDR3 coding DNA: TGTGCCAGCAGCGAGGACAGGGGGACGAGTACTGAAGCTTTCTTT.